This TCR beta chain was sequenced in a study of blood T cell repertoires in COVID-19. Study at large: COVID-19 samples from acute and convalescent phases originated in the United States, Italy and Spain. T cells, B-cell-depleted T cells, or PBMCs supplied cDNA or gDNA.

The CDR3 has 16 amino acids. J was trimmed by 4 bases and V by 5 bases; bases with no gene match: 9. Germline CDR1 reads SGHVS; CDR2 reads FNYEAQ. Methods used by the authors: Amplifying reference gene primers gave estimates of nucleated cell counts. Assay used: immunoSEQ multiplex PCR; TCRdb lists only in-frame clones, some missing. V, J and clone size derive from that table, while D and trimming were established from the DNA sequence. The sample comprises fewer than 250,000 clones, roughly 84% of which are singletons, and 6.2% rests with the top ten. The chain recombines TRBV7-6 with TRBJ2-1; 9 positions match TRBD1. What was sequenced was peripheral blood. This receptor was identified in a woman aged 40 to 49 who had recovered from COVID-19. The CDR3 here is CASSPAQGQGYNEQFF. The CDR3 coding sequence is TGTGCCAGCAGCCCTGCCCAGGGACAGGGATACAATGAGCAGTTCTTC.